The entry that follows covers one T cell receptor beta chain sequence. This entry belongs to a study of blood T cell repertoires in COVID-19. About the research overall: Sources were T cells, B-cell-depleted T cells, or PBMCs; the material itself was cDNA or gDNA.

As processed by the authors: Nucleated cell counts were estimated from reference gene primer amplification. Method: immunoSEQ multiplex PCR; TCRdb's copy keeps in-frame clones and lacks some. The V and J calls and clone size were taken over from that table, and D and trimming were inferred from the DNA. The table shows some 260,000 clones, with approximately 86% occurring only once. V shed 5 bases and J shed 0 bases, with 11 bases lying between them. The CDR3 has 16 amino acids. Germline V gene data show CDR1 as MDHEN and CDR2 as SYDVKM. The J gene is TRBJ2-6, the V gene TRBV28; TRBD1 might be the D (6 bases). This receptor was taken from a human donor in a cohort sampled during active COVID-19. The sequenced sample was peripheral blood. The CDR3 sequence is CASSTTGSSGANVLTF. DNA of the CDR3: TGTGCCAGCAGTACTACAGGGAGCTCTGGGGCCAACGTCCTGACTTTC. Drawing the rest from reference TRBV28 and TRBJ2-6, the complete variable domain is DVKVTQSSRYLVKRTGEKVFLECVQDMDHENMFWYRQDPGLGLRLIYFSYDVKMKEKGDIPEGYSVSREKKERFSLILESASTNQTSMYLCASSTTGSSGANVLTFGAGSRLTVL.